The 23 T cell receptor delta chains below all came from one sample that was sequenced in a study of γδ T cells in repeated Plasmodium falciparum infection. TCRdb redid the clone calls on the multiplex PCR reads with CATT. The repertoire includes around 52,000 delta-chain clones, over 1.5% of them detected once, and 15% sits in the top ten. Flow sorting of PBMC yielded separate Vgamma9/Vdelta2+ and Vdelta2-negative gammadelta T cell populations for bulk repertoire analysis. The specimen sequenced was gamma-delta T cells from blood. These TCRs come from a pool of human donors (malaria-infected and uninfected, not separated).

This clone was counted only a few times. One base separates it from a far larger clone, so it is likely a read error. The sample contains more than one DNA sequence encoding this CDR3. The chain joins TRDV1 to TRDJ1; 7 nucleotides agree with TRDD2. CDR1 is TSWWSYY, CDR2 QGS, per germline. The CDR3 is 19 amino acids. Trimming at V came to 0 bases and at J to 7 bases, leaving 20 bases not matched to a gene. CDR3 coding DNA: TGTGCTCTTGGGGAACTGCTTCCTATAGATACATGGGAGGCCTCTAAACTCATCTTT. Its translation is CALGELLPIDTWEASKLIF.

This clone has only a few counts. A read error is likely here: a far larger clone is one base away. Distinct nucleotide sequences in the sample also encode this CDR3. The V call is TRDV3, the J call TRDJ1; 9 positions match TRDD2. This CDR3 has 19 residues. The germline V gene has CDR1 TVYSNPD and CDR2 GDNSRS (reference sequence). V dropped 2 bases and J dropped 11; count of bases not matched to a gene: 30. The CDR3 is CAFLEEPSYALYTGPKLIF. The CDR3 DNA reads as TGTGCCTTTTTAGAGGAGCCTTCCTACGCACTTTATACTGGACCAAAGCTCATCTTT.

The table lists this clone with many counts. A far larger clone is just one base off, so this is likely a read error. Different DNA sequences within this sample yield the same CDR3. The V and J genes are TRDV2 and TRDJ1; TRDD3 matches 11 bases. This CDR3 has 23 residues. Germline CDR1 GEAIGNYY, CDR2 EKD. Losses at the gene ends were 0 bases for V and 7 bases for J; bases not matched to a gene: 30. Written as DNA, the CDR3 is TGTGCCTGTGACACCGCCCCGGCACGCGGAGTGGGGGATACGACCTACCTACCTGGTAAACTCATCTTT. Encoded protein: CACDTAPARGVGDTTYLPGKLIF.

Many counts were recorded for this clone. TCRdb's listed protein matches a much larger clone and diverges from this DNA's translation at residue 6, likely through a read error; the protein shown comes from the DNA. The V gene is TRDV2, the J gene TRDJ1, with 12 bases aligning to TRDD3. TCRdb does not report a J gene; here it was assigned by matching the DNA to germline references. The CDR3 is 18 residues long. V shed 1 base, J shed 4 bases, and the junction held 12 bases outside the gene matches. CDR1 GEAIGNYY and CDR2 EKD come from the germline V gene. The CDR3 DNA follows: TGTGCCTGTGACACTCCTCCGGTCTGGGGGATACGCAGCGATAAACTCATCTTT. It is translated as CACDTPPVWGIRSDKLIF.

This clone was detected many times. A far larger clone is just one base off, so this is likely a read error. This CDR3 is also generated by other DNA sequences in the sample. The V and J genes are TRDV2 and TRDJ1; 12 positions agree with TRDD3. No J gene was available from TCRdb, and it was assigned here by a germline match of the DNA. From germline, CDR1 is GEAIGNYY and CDR2 EKD. This CDR3 spans 17 amino acids. Losses at the gene ends were 7 bases for V and 4 bases for J; bases not matched to a gene: 15. As DNA, the CDR3 is TGTGCCTGCGACCGTTTACTGGGGGATACTGGGGTCGATAAACTCATCTTT. Translation: CACDRLLGDTGVDKLIF.

Many counts were recorded for this clone. TCRdb shows a much larger clone's protein in place of this DNA's translation, and the two differ at residue 20, likely through a read error; the protein shown is translated from the DNA. CDR3 region: CALGAPFLTGSERRCTDKLTF. CDR3 bases: TGTGCTCTTGGGGCCCCCTTCCTGACCGGGTCTGAGAGACGTTGCACCGATAAACTCACCTTT. This chain uses TRDV1 with TRDJ1, with 7 bases that match TRDD2. Germline V gene sequence: CDR1 TSWWSYY, CDR2 QGS. This CDR3 contains 21 residues.

Comment on this clone: This likely came from a read error, as a far larger clone is one base away. The same CDR3 also results from other DNA sequences found in this sample. The chain links TRDV1 to TRDJ1; unclear D gene. The J gene, left out of TCRdb, was set here by checking the DNA against germline. This CDR3 has 20 residues. Looked up from germline, CDR1 is TSWWSYY and CDR2 is QGS. The V end was cut by 0 bases, the J end by 0 bases, with 23 bases between. The CDR3 here is CALGELPFPLFHKYTDKLIF. CDR3 sequence (DNA): TGTGCTCTTGGGGAACTACCCTTTCCCTTATTTCATAAATACACCGATAAACTCATCTTT.

In its sample, this clone was seen a few times. This DNA's translation and the protein TCRdb lists, from a much larger clone, do not match at residue 10, likely due to a read error; the protein shown is translated from the DNA. The genes are TRDV3 and TRDJ1; 9 bases map to TRDD3. CDR1 is TVYSNPD, CDR2 GDNSRS, per germline (reference sequence). This CDR3 is built from 20 residues. With 1 base clipped from V and 6 bases from J, the junction kept 27 bases outside the gene matches. The CDR3 nucleotides read TGTGCCTTTAATATACCCGTTCCCTACCGGGGGATACAGAGTCCTTATAAACTCATCTTT. This sequence encodes CAFNIPVPYRGIQSPYKLIF.

This clone has at least ten counts. This sample includes further DNA sequences coding for the same CDR3. V is TRDV3 and J is TRDJ1, with 12 nucleotides matching TRDD3. CDR1 is TVYSNPD, CDR2 GDNSRS, per germline (reference sequence). V lost 2 bases, J lost 2 bases, and 27 bases stayed unmatched. The CDR3 is 22 amino acids. The CDR3 loop reads CAFCPSFLQYWGIPDRTDKLIF. DNA of the CDR3: TGTGCCTTTTGCCCGAGCTTCCTACAGTACTGGGGGATACCGGATCGTACCGATAAACTCATCTTT.

This clone occurred many times. The protein in TCRdb stems from a much larger clone and differs at residue 9 from this DNA's translation, likely a read error; here the protein is translated from the DNA. This chain connects TRDV1 to TRDJ1; D is uncertain. Looked up from germline, CDR1 is TSWWSYY and CDR2 is QGS. This CDR3 is 11 amino acids long. Here the CDR3 reads CALGENRKPIF. As DNA, the CDR3 is TGTGCTCTTGGGGAAAATCGTAAACCCATCTTT.

TRDV2 is the V gene, and the J gene was not called; the table assigns TRDD3, which was not confirmed against the DNA. CDR3 length equals 11 residues. Germline V gene sequence: CDR1 GEAIGNYY, CDR2 EKD. CDR3 in DNA: TGTGCCTGTGACAGAATGGGGATCCTCACCTTT. This gives the protein CACDRMGILTF.

This clone was counted only a few times. A far larger clone is just one base off, so this is likely a read error. The rearrangement links TRDV1 to TRDJ1; perhaps TRDD3 as D (6 bases). TCRdb lists no J gene, so it was determined here by aligning the DNA to germline. The CDR3 has 14 residues. The germline gives CDR1 TSWWSYY, CDR2 QGS. The chain's CDR3 is CALEIPWGSGKLIF. The DNA for the CDR3 is TGTGCACTTGAAATTCCTTGGGGATCTGGTAAACTCATCTTT.

Only a few counts were recorded for this clone. The mismatch at residue 15 between this DNA's translation and the TCRdb protein of a much larger clone likely reflects a read error; the protein shown is translated from the DNA. V is TRDV3 and J is TRDJ1; TRDD3 matches 12 bases. In the absence of a J gene in TCRdb, the DNA was matched to germline to assign it here. V lost 2 bases, J lost 6 bases, and 28 bases stayed unmatched. The germline CDR1 and CDR2 sequences are TVYSNPD and GDNSRS (reference sequence). The CDR3 contains 21 residues. In nucleotides, the CDR3 is TGTGCCTTTCCCTCCCGTTCGGAACATACTGGGGGATACAGGACCAGATATAAACTCATCTTT. Amino acids: CAFPSRSEHTGGYRTRYKLIF.

The V gene reported is TRDV1; the J gene is uncalled; TRDD3, as called in the table, went unchecked against the DNA. This CDR3 spans 25 amino acids. Germline-derived CDR1 and CDR2 are TSWWSYY and QGS. The CDR3 sequence: CALGNPDSDHRWGIRDIKALTAQFF. CDR3 DNA sequence: TGTGCTCTTGGGAACCCCGACTCGGATCATCGATGGGGGATACGCGATATAAAAGCTTTGACGGCACAATTCTTC.

This clone was found many times. One base separates it from a far larger clone, so it is likely a read error. Other DNA sequences in this sample translate to the same CDR3. The chain employs TRDV2 and TRDJ1; 8 bases match TRDD3. The CDR3 is 18 residues long. Germline CDR1 and CDR2: GEAIGNYY and EKD. Written as DNA, the CDR3 is TGTGCCTGTGACACCTCGGTACTGGGGGCCAAGTACACCGATAAGCTCATCTTT. Protein sequence: CACDTSVLGAKYTDKLIF.

This clone was recorded at least ten times. A far more abundant clone sits one base away, making this likely a read error. Other DNA sequences in the sample encode the same CDR3. V usage is TRDV1 and J usage is TRDJ1, with TRDD3 matching over 8 bases. V lost 3 bases to trimming and J lost 1 base; unmatched junction nucleotides: 22. This CDR3 has 21 amino acids. Germline CDR1 TSWWSYY, CDR2 QGS. The chain's CDR3 is CALGDPLPTLLGVLLTDKLIF. The DNA of the CDR3 is TGTGCTCTTGGGGACCCCCTTCCAACATTACTGGGGGTTCTACTCACCGATAAACTCATCTTT.

The sample holds a few counts of this clone. TCRdb's protein for this DNA is that of a much larger clone and differs from the translation at residues 8 and 12, likely a read error; the protein shown is the DNA translation. This chain connects TRDV1 to TRDJ1; unclear D gene. Germline values: CDR1 TSWWSYY, CDR2 QGS. This CDR3 contains 20 residues. Trimming pared 1 base from V and 3 bases from J, leaving 27 bases between. The CDR3 nucleotides are TGTGCTCTTGGGGAACAGGCCTGCGTCTATCCCCGGGTGATAGCCGATAAACTCATCTTT. Translation: CALGEQACVYPRVIADKLIF.

For this clone: The protein given by TCRdb reflects a much larger clone and differs at residue 3 from this DNA's translation, likely from a read error; the protein shown is the DNA's translation. This rearrangement joins TRDV1 to TRDJ1, with 11 positions matching TRDD3. TCRdb supplies no J gene; here it was assigned by aligning the nucleotide sequence to germline. Looked up from germline, CDR1 is TSWWSYY and CDR2 is QGS. The CDR3 has 24 amino acids. For the CDR3, the DNA is TGTGCTCCTGGGGGATACACTCCCTTACCGGAGGTCTTTTACTGGGGGACTTCCACCGATAAACTCATCTTT. Amino acids: CAPGGYTPLPEVFYWGTSTDKLIF.

In regard to this clone: TCRdb assigns this DNA the protein of a much larger clone, which departs from its translation at residue 15; this likely reflects a read error, and the protein shown comes from translating the DNA. V is TRDV1 and J is TRDJ1, with 10 bases fitting TRDD3. The J gene comes from matching the DNA to germline here; TCRdb lacks it. The germline V gene has CDR1 TSWWSYY and CDR2 QGS. The length of the CDR3 is 18 residues. This chain's CDR3 is CALGEGLVGGYMTDRLIF. CDR3 DNA: TGTGCTCTTGGGGAAGGCCTTGTTGGGGGATACATGACCGATAGACTCATCTTT.

This clone was recorded many times. A far larger clone is only one base removed, so a read error is likely. This sample also contains other DNA sequences that code for the same CDR3. The chain is built from TRDV1 and TRDJ1; TRDD3 matches at 9 bases. This CDR3 is 23 amino acids long. Germline lookup yields CDR1 TSWWSYY and CDR2 QGS. With 0 bases clipped from V and 1 base from J, the junction kept 24 bases outside the gene matches. The CDR3 region has the DNA TGTGCTCTTGGGGAACTTGACCTACTCTGGGGGATCGTACCTCCTCTGTCCACCGATAAACTCATCTTT. Its translation is CALGELDLLWGIVPPLSTDKLIF.

Remarks on this clone: TCRdb shows a much larger clone's protein in place of this DNA's translation, and the two differ at residue 3, likely through a read error; the protein shown is translated from the DNA. The J gene is TRDJ1, the V gene TRDV1; TRDD3 matches at 11 bases. This CDR3 region has 19 residues. Germline-derived CDR1 and CDR2 are TSWWSYY and QGS. DNA of the CDR3: TGTGCTCCTGGGAAAAGAACCTACTCGATGTTGGGGGATACGCTGAAACTCATCTTT. It is translated as CAPGKRTYSMLGDTLKLIF.

This clone was counted between two and nine times. For this DNA, TCRdb reports the protein of a much larger clone, which diverges at residues 8 and 20, most likely from a read error; the protein presented here is translated directly from the DNA. V and J are TRDV1 and TRDJ1; 11 nucleotides agree with TRDD3. The germline V gene has CDR1 TSWWSYY and CDR2 QGS. The CDR3 loop spans 21 amino acids. The CDR3 loop is CALGVPSSGIWGIRPGVKLTF. As DNA, the CDR3 is TGTGCTCTTGGGGTTCCTTCCTCCGGGATATGGGGGATACGCCCAGGGGTTAAACTCACCTTT.

This clone was detected ten times or more. For this DNA, TCRdb reports the protein of a much larger clone, which diverges at residue 9, most likely from a read error; the protein presented here is translated directly from the DNA. Other DNA sequences in this specimen translate into the identical CDR3. This sequence joins TRDV1 and TRDJ1, with D uncertain. Germline V gene sequence: CDR1 TSWWSYY, CDR2 QGS. This CDR3 is 17 amino acids long. The germline V and J ends were trimmed by 0 bases and 0 bases, with 14 bases remaining between them. The CDR3 loop reads CALGELESWDYTDKLIF. CDR3 DNA sequence: TGTGCTCTTGGGGAACTAGAGTCATGGGACTACACCGATAAACTCATCTTT.